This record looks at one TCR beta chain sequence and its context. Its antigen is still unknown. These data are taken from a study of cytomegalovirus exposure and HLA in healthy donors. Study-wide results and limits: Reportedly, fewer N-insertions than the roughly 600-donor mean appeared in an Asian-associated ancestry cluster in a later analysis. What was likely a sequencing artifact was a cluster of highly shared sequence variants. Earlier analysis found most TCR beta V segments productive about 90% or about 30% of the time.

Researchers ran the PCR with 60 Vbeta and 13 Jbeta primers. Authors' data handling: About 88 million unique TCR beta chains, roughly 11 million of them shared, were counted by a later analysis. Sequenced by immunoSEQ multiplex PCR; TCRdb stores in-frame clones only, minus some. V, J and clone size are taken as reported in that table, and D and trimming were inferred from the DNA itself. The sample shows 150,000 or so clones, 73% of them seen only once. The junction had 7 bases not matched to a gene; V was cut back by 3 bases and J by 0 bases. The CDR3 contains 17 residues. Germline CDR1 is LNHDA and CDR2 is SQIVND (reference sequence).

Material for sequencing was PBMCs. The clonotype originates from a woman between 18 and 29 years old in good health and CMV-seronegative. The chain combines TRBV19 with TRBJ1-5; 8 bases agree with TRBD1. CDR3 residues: CASSILDRANSNQPQHF. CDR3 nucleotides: TGTGCCAGTAGTATCCTGGACAGGGCAAATAGCAATCAGCCCCAGCATTTT.